These T cell receptor beta chains were read from a single sample in a study of T cell changes during pregnancy in multiple sclerosis. Clones were sequenced by immunoSEQ multiplex PCR, and TCRdb holds only the in-frame ones, with some missing. There are 45,000 to 55,000 clones in the sample; around nine tenths occur only once, and about 2% lies in the top ten. The sequences come from peripheral blood, collected in the first trimester of pregnancy. The source is a female donor with multiple sclerosis, enrolled in a pregnancy study. The CDR3 runs from the conserved cysteine through the conserved F or W. The D gene is left open where the match is weak. A row's size may be missing; if present it is once, few, many or a size class.

D	V	size	J	DNA	CDR3
.	TRBV2	.	TRBJ1-5	TGTGCCAGCAGTTCTGGGGGAGGGTATGGTCAGCCCCAGCATTTT	CASSSGGGYGQPQHF
.	TRBV5-4	.	TRBJ2-5	TGTGCCAGCAGCCTGGGTCTTGGGAGGGGGGCACAAGAGACCCAGTACTTC	CASSLGLGRGAQETQYF
TRBD1	TRBV5-1	.	TRBJ1-2	TGCGCCAGCAGCTTAGGACAGGGATCCGGCGGCTACACCTTC	CASSLGQGSGGYTF
TRBD2	TRBV2	.	TRBJ2-2	TGTGCCAGCAGTGGCCAGCGGGGGGACCTGACCGGGGAGCTGTTTTTT	CASSGQRGDLTGELFF
.	TRBV6-6	few	TRBJ1-4	TGTGCCAGCAGTACGCAGGAGGGTCCAAATGAAAAACTGTTTTTT	CASSTQEGPNEKLFF
.	TRBV20-1	.	TRBJ2-4	TGCAGTGCGTCGGGAACAGACATTCAGTACTTC	CSASGTDIQYF
TRBD2	TRBV2	.	TRBJ2-1	TGTGCCAGCAGTGTGGGGAAGGGGGCGGGGGGGTCGAATGAGCAGTTCTTC	CASSVGKGAGGSNEQFF
TRBD1	TRBV6-5	few	TRBJ1-1	TGTGCCAGCAGTACAGGGGACCGAAACACTGAAGCTTTCTTT	CASSTGDRNTEAFF
TRBD2	TRBV7-2	.	TRBJ2-7	TGTGCCAGCAGCCGTGCGGGGGGGGTCTACGAGCAGTACTTC	CASSRAGGVYEQYF
.	TRBV13	.	TRBJ2-5	TGTGCCAGCAGCCCCGCCGGGCAAGAGACCCAGTACTTC	CASSPAGQETQYF
.	TRBV10-3	.	TRBJ1-5	TGTGCCATCGCCTCTGGGGGCTCTCAGCCCCAGCATTTT	CAIASGGSQPQHF
TRBD1	TRBV27	.	TRBJ2-1	TGTGCCAGCAGTTTATTGTTGAGGACAGGGGGCTCCTACAATGAGCAGTTCTTC	CASSLLLRTGGSYNEQFF
TRBD1	TRBV7-9	.	TRBJ2-7	TGTGCCAGCAGCTTAGGGACAGGGGGGAAGCAGTACTTC	CASSLGTGGKQYF
.	TRBV29-1	.	TRBJ2-7	TGCAGCGTATCACCCCAGGGTGAAGAGCAGTACTTC	CSVSPQGEEQYF
.	TRBV5-6	.	TRBJ2-5	TGTGCCAGCAGCTTAGGAGGGTACCAAGAGACCCAGTACTTC	CASSLGGYQETQYF
.	TRBV27	.	TRBJ1-4	TGTGCCAGCAGTTTATCGAGCGCAACTAATGAAAAACTGTTTTTT	CASSLSSATNEKLFF
.	TRBV5-1	.	TRBJ2-1	TGCGCCAGCAGCTTGGGGGTTGCTTGGGCGGGGAATGAGCAGTTCTTC	CASSLGVAWAGNEQFF
TRBD1	TRBV5-6	.	TRBJ1-2	TGTGCCAGCAGCCGGGACAGGGTTGGCTACACCTTC	CASSRDRVGYTF
TRBD1	TRBV9	.	TRBJ2-2	TGTGCCAGCAGCGCGGGACAGGGTAGCGCCGGGGAGCTGTTTTTT	CASSAGQGSAGELFF
.	TRBV7-9	once	TRBJ1-2	TGTGCCAGCAGCCCGGAGTTCGGCAGCTATGGCTACACCTTC	CASSPEFGSYGYTF
TRBD1	TRBV7-9	.	TRBJ1-2	TGTGCCAGCAGCCGCGACAGGGCCTATGGCTACACCTTC	CASSRDRAYGYTF
.	TRBV5-6	.	TRBJ2-7	TGTGCCAGCAGTCGGGGTAAGCGGGGCAGGGGCTCCTACGAGCAGTACTTC	CASSRGKRGRGSYEQYF
TRBD1	TRBV6-5	.	TRBJ1-1	TGTGCCAGCAGCGACAGGGGGCGAGGGGACACTGAAGCTTTCTTT	CASSDRGRGDTEAFF
TRBD2	TRBV9	.	TRBJ2-1	TGTGCCAGCAGCGTAGCAGGAGGGACTAGCGGGGGGGCTAATGAGCAGTTCTTC	CASSVAGGTSGGANEQFF
TRBD1	TRBV28	.	TRBJ1-6	TGTGCCAGCAGTACCGCACACCGACAGGGTAATTCACCCCTCCACTTT	CASSTAHRQGNSPLHF
TRBD1	TRBV11-2	.	TRBJ2-7	TGTGCCAGCAGCCAGATCCGGGACAGGGACGAGCAGTACTTC	CASSQIRDRDEQYF
.	TRBV10-3	.	TRBJ1-2	TGTGCCATCAGTGAGTCGAGGGTCGAAAGTGGCACCTTC	CAISESRVESGTF
.	TRBV6-6	.	TRBJ1-1	TGTGCCAGCAGTTACTCGAGGAACACTGAAGCTTTCTTT	CASSYSRNTEAFF
TRBD1	TRBV2	once	TRBJ1-5	TGTGCCAGCAGTGATGTGGCAGGGGGATATCAGCCCCAGCATTTT	CASSDVAGGYQPQHF
TRBD2	TRBV5-1	.	TRBJ2-7	TGCGCCAGCAACGATCCGAGCGGGGGGGGCCTTGGCGAGCAGTACTTC	CASNDPSGGGLGEQYF
.	TRBV5-4	.	TRBJ2-3	TGTGCCAGCAGCTTGGTGGGAGGAGATACGCAGTATTTT	CASSLVGGDTQYF
TRBD2	TRBV10-1	few	TRBJ2-7	TGCGCCAGCAGTACGGGGACTAGCGTCTACGAGCAGTACTTC	CASSTGTSVYEQYF
.	TRBV11-2	.	TRBJ2-7	TGTGCCAGCAGCTTAGCGGCCTACGAGCAGTACTTC	CASSLAAYEQYF
.	TRBV5-1	once	TRBJ1-6	TGCGCCAGCAGCTTGGAGGGGCAGAGAAATTCACCCCTCCACTTT	CASSLEGQRNSPLHF
.	TRBV6-5	.	TRBJ1-6	TGTGCCAGCAGTTCAAAGGGGGATTCACCCCTCCACTTT	CASSSKGDSPLHF